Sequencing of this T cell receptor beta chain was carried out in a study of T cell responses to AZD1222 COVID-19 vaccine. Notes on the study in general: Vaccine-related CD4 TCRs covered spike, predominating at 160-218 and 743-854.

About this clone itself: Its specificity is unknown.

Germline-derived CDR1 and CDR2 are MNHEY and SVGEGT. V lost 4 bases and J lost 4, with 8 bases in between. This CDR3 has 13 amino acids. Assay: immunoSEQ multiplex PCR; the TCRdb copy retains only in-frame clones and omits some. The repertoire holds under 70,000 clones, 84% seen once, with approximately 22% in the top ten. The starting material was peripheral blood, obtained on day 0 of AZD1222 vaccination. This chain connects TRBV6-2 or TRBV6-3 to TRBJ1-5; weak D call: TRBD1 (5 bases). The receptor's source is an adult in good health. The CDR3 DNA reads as TGTGCCAGCAGTTTACAGGTTAATCAGCCCCAGCATTTT. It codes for CASSLQVNQPQHF.